The clone carrying this TCR beta chain was picked up many times. Using genomic DNA as the template, TCR beta VDJ and CDR3 profiling was carried out. TCRdb re-called the reads with MiXCR, one entry per CDR3 protein. The data contain 200,000 to 250,000 distinct CDR3 sequences, almost 35% of them seen just once; the ten biggest clones take up roughly 1.1%. Germline V gene lookup returns CDR1 DFQATT and CDR2 SNEGSKA (reference sequence). The length of the CDR3 is 13 residues. Trimming removed 3 bases at V and 0 bases at J, with 8 bases between. The sample belongs to a study of CD8+CD57+ T cells in acquired aplastic anemia.

The rearrangement joins TRBV20-1 to TRBJ1-2, with D uncertain. The clonotype was recovered from a human donor in good health, serving as a control. Sequenced material: sorted CD4+, CD8+, or CD8+CD57+ T cells (not recorded which) from PBMCs. CDR3 in DNA: TGCAGTGCTAGTCAGATTACTAACTATGGCTACACCTTC. Translated, it gives CSASQITNYGYTF.